The sequence of this T cell receptor beta chain was determined in a study of T cells in Graves' hyperthyroidism and ophthalmopathy (dated 2019 in TCRdb). Context from the whole study: Peripheral blood samples were taken at initial diagnosis, before any treatment was given. TCR V-J signatures able to tell the groups apart were searched for in a discovery cohort of 100 patients, of whom roughly 42 had Graves' ophthalmopathy and roughly 59 had stable Graves' hyperthyroidism. Prospective prediction of ophthalmopathy was tested in an independent validation cohort of 18 hyperthyroidism patients and 15 to 17 patients who later progressed to ophthalmopathy. For training and testing, the approximately 92 patients in the discovery cohort were randomly divided in a 7:3 ratio. The study also compared thyroid tissue and blood T-cell repertoires from a handful of Graves' hyperthyroidism patients. After sampling, hyperthyroidism patients received methimazole starting at 30 mg daily, and ophthalmopathy patients received high-dose intravenous methylprednisolone. TCR Vbeta CDR3 sequencing of 120 to 150 peripheral blood samples (under 45 ophthalmopathy, roughly 74 hyperthyroidism and some 17 progressor patients) is reported in the paper.

Amplification of TCR beta CDR3 regions was carried out from RNA transcripts. The TCR CDR3 was subjected to a first round of RT-PCR using the HTBI primer set and the Qiagen OneStep RT-PCR kit. Libraries were constructed in a second round of multiplex PCR, after which size selection and purification were carried out. Sequencing of the libraries was done on an Illumina HiSeq2000 using paired-end 100 bp reads. Concerning the study's data processing: SOAPnuke was used to process the raw data, with reads discarded if the reads contained adapters or uncalled bases, had a mean Phred below 15, or lacked an exact constant-primer or identifier match. High-quality paired reads were merged using COPE v1.2.5, and each unique nucleotide sequence was defined as a clonotype. Clonotypes were aligned to IMGT TRBV, TRBD and TRBJ reference segments using MiTCR v1.1. Analysis was restricted to V-J combinations with a frequency above 0.0001, which covered about 99% of repertoires. A TCS score was defined as the ratio of F50 (clonal expansion) to E x V (chaos), with BLOSUM62-based TCRdist applied between CDR3 peptides within each V-J. Welch's t-statistics and random forest reduced roughly 530 V-J features to some 14, which were used in a naive Bayes classifier (R e1071). The raw public data were reprocessed by TCRdb itself: fastp quality trimming at Q25, MiXCR clonotype calling, in-frame beta chains only. Rows are combined by CDR3 protein, so each entry shows the most common genes and DNA. The V and J calls come from TCRdb's annotation, not from the publication. Here the sample has 640,000 or so distinct CDR3 sequences; approximately 15% occur a single time. Around 7% of the sample lies in the top ten.

Ophthalmopathy patients had moderately to severely active disease, Clinical Activity Score of at least 3, NOSPECS grade of at least 4, and duration under 3 months. Any patient with an uncontrolled infection, another autoimmune disease, pregnancy or lactation was excluded. Clinical symptoms, serum thyroxine and TRAb, thyroid ultrasound, and orbital computed tomography formed the basis for the diagnoses. PBMCs were isolated from about 10 ml of fresh peripheral blood by Ficoll-Paque density gradient centrifugation. Total RNA was extracted with Trizol reagent, and quality was checked on an Agilent 2100 Bioanalyzer. Overall results and qualifications from the work: No statistical method was used to fix the sample size in advance, and group allocation was not hidden from the investigators. Blood samples also contained most of the expanded thyroid clonotypes (frequency above 0.001), which suggests that blood repertoires may reflect thyroid immune responses. Ophthalmopathy was separated from stable hyperthyroidism by a 13 V-J signature model, with approximately 89% sensitivity and roughly 81% specificity obtained in cross-validation and 80%/75% obtained in testing. During validation, the model predicted progression to ophthalmopathy a median of around 6 months ahead of onset, with approximately 70% sensitivity and around 73% specificity.

This clonotype was found many times. This receptor's antigen is unknown. Base qualities are missing; no much larger clone stands one base away. Counted from cysteine to phenylalanine, this CDR3 has 15 amino acids. The retained sequence is limited to the CDR3, 45 bases, with the frame set at the first base. In the germline V gene (reference sequence), CDR1 corresponds to LGHDT and CDR2 to YNNKEL. At the junction V is shortened by 1 base and J by 2 bases; bases outside the gene matches: 1. Recombination joined TRBV3-1 with TRBJ2-3, with 9 bases aligning to TRBD1. Sequenced material: blood. This sequence originates from a woman aged 18-29 years with Graves' ophthalmopathy. The CDR3 loop reads CASSQGDRDTDTQYF. DNA sequence: TGTGCCAGCAGCCAAGGGGACAGGGACACAGATACGCAGTATTTT.